This is a list of T cell receptor beta chains from one sample in a study of T cells expressing NK-cell markers. No DNA is given; TCRdb re-called the 5' RACE reads and lists each CDR3 protein once. The sample totals about 460,000 distinct CDR3 sequences. Sequences were obtained from blood T cells: a sorted CD56 or NKG2C T cell subset, CD4+ or CD8+ T cells, or bulk PBMC T cells (not recorded which). The receptor set was obtained from a woman between 45 and 60 years old in good health. The CDR3 runs from the conserved cysteine through the conserved F or W. The order of the fields is V gene, CDR3 length, J gene, CDR3 protein.

TRBV9	14	TRBJ2-1	CASSVGVWGNEQFF
TRBV27	15	TRBJ2-7	CASREGGTGPYEQYF
TRBV4-1	15	TRBJ2-7	CASSPVEDWSYEQYF
TRBV3-1	13	TRBJ1-5	CASTQGPRGPQHF
TRBV6-2/TRBV6-3	18	TRBJ2-1	CASSTRLLAGGNNNEQFF
TRBV5-1	15	TRBJ1-2	CASSLEGIQDYGYTF
TRBV15	16	TRBJ2-1	CATSRERPFGNNEQFF
TRBV6-6	14	TRBJ1-5	CASTLNRGTQPQHF
TRBV20-1	12	TRBJ2-1	CSGAREFNEQFF
TRBV12-3/TRBV12-4	14	TRBJ1-5	CASTHGQGHQPQHF
TRBV19	16	TRBJ1-4	CASSMGTDGINEKLFF
TRBV5-8	14	TRBJ2-1	CATRGATTYNEQFF
TRBV5-1	16	TRBJ2-1	CASSPTGLAGFGEQFF
TRBV6-4	17	TRBJ2-6	CASSPGTARSGANVLTF
TRBV24-1	14	TRBJ2-1	CATSDRRAYNEQFF
TRBV5-1	13	TRBJ1-3	CASSSGTGNTIYF
TRBV5-1	12	TRBJ2-4	CASSLDRNIQYF
TRBV2	14	TRBJ2-7	CASSVAGLSYEQYF
TRBV12-5	14	TRBJ2-2	CASARDLLTGELFF
TRBV10-2	17	TRBJ2-4	CASSESGPVRGKNIQYF
TRBV5-5	15	TRBJ2-3	CASSLRTSLTDTQYF
TRBV3-1	14	TRBJ2-3	CASSHGGGRPPQYF
TRBV21-1	17	TRBJ2-2	CASSKGGQGSNTGELFF
TRBV29-1	16	TRBJ2-1	CSVEVPGQGGYNEQFF
TRBV7-9	15	TRBJ1-2	CASSFEGLIEYGYTF
TRBV7-9	16	TRBJ2-1	CASSLMRSGRNNEQFF
TRBV20-1	13	TRBJ1-5	CSAEPSRNQPQHF
TRBV5-1	17	TRBJ2-7	CASSAGTSGLLSYEQYF
TRBV7-2	17	TRBJ2-5	CASSSKGLAARSETQYF
TRBV3-1	15	TRBJ1-5	CASSQGAAEYQPQHF
TRBV2	12	TRBJ2-7	CASTTQDREQYF
TRBV18	14	TRBJ2-2	CASPVGPGTGELFF
TRBV5-6	13	TRBJ1-4	CASSLDRVEKLFF
TRBV5-6	15	TRBJ2-2	CASSFFTVDTGELFF
TRBV20-1	14	TRBJ2-4	CSARNPGTGTIQYF
TRBV5-4	14	TRBJ2-3	CASSDEPSTDTQYF
TRBV5-6	15	TRBJ1-1	CASSWGTGTRTEAFF
TRBV30	18	TRBJ2-1	CAWSNLVPGLAGGDEQFF
TRBV5-4	11	TRBJ1-2	CASSFFGGYTF
TRBV14	15	TRBJ2-1	CASSLAGVWYNEQFF
TRBV4-2	14	TRBJ2-5	CASSPLRGLETQYF
TRBV27	14	TRBJ1-1	CASSPTVPNTEAFF